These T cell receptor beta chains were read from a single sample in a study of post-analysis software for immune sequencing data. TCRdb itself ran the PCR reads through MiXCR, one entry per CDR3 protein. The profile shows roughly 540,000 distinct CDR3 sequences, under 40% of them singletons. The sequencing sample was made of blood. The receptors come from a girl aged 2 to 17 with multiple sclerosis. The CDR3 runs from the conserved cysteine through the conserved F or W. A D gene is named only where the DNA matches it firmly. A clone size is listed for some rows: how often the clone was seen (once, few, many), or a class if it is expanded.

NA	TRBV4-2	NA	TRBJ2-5	CASSQDLSQETQYF	TGTGCCAGCAGCCAAGATTTGAGCCAAGAGACCCAGTACTTC
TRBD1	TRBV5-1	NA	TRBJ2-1	CAGSLTGANNEQFF	TGCGCCGGCAGCTTGACAGGGGCGAACAATGAGCAGTTCTTC
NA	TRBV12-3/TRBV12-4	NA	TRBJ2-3	CASSFTGPGTDTQYF	TGTGCCAGCAGTTTTACCGGCCCAGGGACCGATACGCAGTATTTT
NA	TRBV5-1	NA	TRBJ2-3	CASSLGETDTQYF	TGCGCCAGCAGCTTGGGGGAGACAGATACGCAGTATTTT
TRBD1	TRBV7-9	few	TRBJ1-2	CASSGGTGHGYTF	TGTGCCAGCAGCGGGGGGACAGGGCACGGCTACACCTTC
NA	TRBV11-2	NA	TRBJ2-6	CASSLDWGPSSGANVRTF	TGTGCCAGCAGCTTAGACTGGGGCCCCAGCTCTGGGGCCAACGTCCGGACTTTC
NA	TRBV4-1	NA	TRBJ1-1	CASSQVAQLEAFF	TGCGCCAGCAGCCAAGTTGCGCAGCTAGAAGCTTTCTTT
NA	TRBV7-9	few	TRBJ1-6	CASSLAGLQGVNSPLHF	TGTGCCAGCAGCTTAGCGGGTCTACAGGGAGTAAATTCACCCCTCCACTTT
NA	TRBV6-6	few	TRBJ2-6	CASMAGANVLTF	TGTGCCAGCATGGCTGGGGCCAACGTCCTGACTTTC
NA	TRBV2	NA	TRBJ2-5	CASRARVGETQYF	TGTGCCAGCAGAGCTCGGGTAGGGGAGACCCAGTACTTC
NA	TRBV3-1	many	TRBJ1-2	CASSQDQGNYGYTF	TGCGCCAGCAGCCAAGATCAGGGCAACTATGGCTACACCTTC
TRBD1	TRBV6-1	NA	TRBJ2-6	CASRTGTGYSGANVLTF	TGTGCCAGCAGGACCGGGACAGGGTACTCTGGGGCCAACGTCCTGACTTTC
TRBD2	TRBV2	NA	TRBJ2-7	CALTRGANEQYF	TGTGCCCTCACGCGGGGGGCAAACGAGCAGTACTTC
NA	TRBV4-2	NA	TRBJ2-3	CASSQNPGVTDTQYF	TGTGCCAGCAGCCAAAACCCCGGGGTTACAGATACGCAGTATTTT
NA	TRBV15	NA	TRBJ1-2	CATSRDLRDISSYGYTF	TGTGCCACCAGCAGAGATCTCCGGGACATCTCTAGCTATGGCTACACCTTC
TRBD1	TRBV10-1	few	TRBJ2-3	CASSDREDTQYF	TGCGCCAGCAGCGACAGGGAAGATACGCAGTATTTT
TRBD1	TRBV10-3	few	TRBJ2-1	CAISGQHLGTGASNEQFF	TGTGCCATCAGTGGACAACACTTGGGGACAGGGGCTTCTAATGAGCAGTTCTTC
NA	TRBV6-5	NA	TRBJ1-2	CASSYTGSGGYTF	TGTGCCAGCAGTTATACAGGGAGCGGTGGCTACACCTTC
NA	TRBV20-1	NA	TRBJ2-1	CSAEGDYSNEQFF	TGCAGTGCTGAGGGGGACTACAGCAATGAGCAGTTCTTC
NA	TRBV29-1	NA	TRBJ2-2	CSVVVGSPGTGELFF	TGCAGCGTCGTAGTGGGTTCCCCGGGGACCGGGGAGCTGTTTTTT
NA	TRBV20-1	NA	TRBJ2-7	CSARGGWDHSYEQYF	TGCAGTGCTAGAGGTGGATGGGACCATTCCTACGAGCAGTACTTC
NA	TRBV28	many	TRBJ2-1	CASSDDPGIDEQFF	TGTGCCAGCAGCGACGACCCGGGTATCGATGAGCAGTTCTTC
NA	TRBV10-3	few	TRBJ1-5	CAISGFPPDLNQPQHF	TGTGCCATCAGTGGATTCCCCCCCGACCTGAATCAGCCCCAGCATTTT
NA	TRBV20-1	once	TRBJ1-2	CSARDGILGDGHTF	TGCAGTGCTCGCGACGGCATCCTAGGGGATGGCCACACCTTC
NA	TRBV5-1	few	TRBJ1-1	CASSLTGTEAFF	TGCGCCAGCAGCTTGACTGGTACTGAAGCTTTCTTT
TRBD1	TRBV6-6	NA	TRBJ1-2	CASIRGGSYGYTF	TGTGCCAGCATCCGAGGGGGCAGCTATGGCTACACCTTC
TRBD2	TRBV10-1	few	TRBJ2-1	CASSAWAGGGNEQFF	TGCGCCAGCAGCGCCTGGGCGGGGGGAGGCAATGAGCAGTTCTTC
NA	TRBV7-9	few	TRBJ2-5	CASSSRQAEETQYF	TGTGCCAGCAGCTCCCGACAGGCTGAAGAGACCCAGTACTTC
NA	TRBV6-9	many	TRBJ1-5	CASNSTHSNQPQHF	TGTGCCAGCAACTCGACCCACTCCAATCAGCCCCAGCATTTT
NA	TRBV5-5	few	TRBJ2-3	CASSLERPSTDTQYF	TGTGCCAGCAGCTTGGAGCGTCCAAGCACAGATACGCAGTATTTT
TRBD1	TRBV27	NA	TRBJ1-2	CASSLSGQGAQGYTF	TGTGCCAGCAGTTTATCTGGACAGGGGGCGCAGGGCTACACCTTC
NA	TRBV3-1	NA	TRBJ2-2	CASSPIRDGGELFF	TGTGCCAGCAGCCCAATTAGGGATGGCGGGGAGCTGTTTTTT
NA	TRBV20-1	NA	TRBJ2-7	CSAGQSSYERYF	TGCAGCGCGGGACAGAGCTCCTACGAGCGGTACTTC
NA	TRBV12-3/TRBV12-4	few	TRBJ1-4	CASSDQPSNEKLFF	TGTGCCAGCAGTGATCAGCCTTCTAATGAAAAACTGTTTTTT
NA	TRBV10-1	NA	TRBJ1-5	CASREGRPGQPQHF	TGCGCCAGCAGGGAAGGGAGGCCCGGTCAGCCCCAGCATTTT
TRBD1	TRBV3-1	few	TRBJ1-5	CASSQGGQLKPQHF	TGTGCCAGCAGCCAAGGGGGACAGCTAAAGCCCCAGCATTTT
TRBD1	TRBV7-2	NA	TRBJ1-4	CASSLGRGLYEKLFF	TGTGCCAGCAGCTTAGGGAGGGGGCTTTATGAAAAACTGTTTTTT
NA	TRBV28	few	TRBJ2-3	CASSPHPSLAIENTQYF	TGTGCCAGCAGTCCCCACCCTAGCCTCGCCATAGAGAATACGCAGTATTTT
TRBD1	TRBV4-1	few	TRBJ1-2	CASSQGTAGYGYTF	TGCGCCAGCAGCCAGGGGACAGCCGGCTATGGCTACACCTTC
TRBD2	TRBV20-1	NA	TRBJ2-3	CSAPIAGYRDTQYF	TGCAGTGCTCCAATAGCGGGGTATCGTGATACGCAGTATTTT
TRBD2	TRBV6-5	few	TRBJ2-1	CASSTLAGGPPIQFF	TGTGCCAGCAGTACACTAGCGGGGGGGCCCCCGATCCAGTTCTTC
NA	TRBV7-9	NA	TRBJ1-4	CASSLGRVKGEKLFF	TGTGCCAGCAGCTTAGGACGGGTGAAAGGCGAAAAACTGTTTTTT
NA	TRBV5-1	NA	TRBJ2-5	CASRTEGLLAQETQYF	TGCGCCAGCCGGACAGAAGGGCTACTCGCTCAAGAGACCCAGTACTTC
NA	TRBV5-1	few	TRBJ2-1	CASSFRGGRYNEQFF	TGCGCCAGCAGCTTCAGGGGGGGCCGATACAATGAGCAGTTCTTC
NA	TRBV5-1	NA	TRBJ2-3	CASSLVQGGPGLSTDTQYF	TGCGCCAGCAGCTTGGTACAGGGAGGTCCGGGTTTGAGCACAGATACGCAGTATTTT
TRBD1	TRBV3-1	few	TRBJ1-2	CASSQADRIYTF	TGTGCCAGCAGCCAGGCGGACAGGATATACACCTTC
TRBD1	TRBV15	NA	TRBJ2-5	CATSLSGQGETQYF	TGTGCCACCAGCCTCTCGGGACAGGGAGAGACCCAGTACTTC
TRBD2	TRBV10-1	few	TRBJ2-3	CASSESSGGPDTQYF	TGCGCCAGCAGCGAGTCTAGCGGGGGCCCAGATACGCAGTATTTT
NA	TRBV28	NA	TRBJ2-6	CASSLQASGANVLTF	TGTGCCAGCAGCCTACAGGCCTCTGGGGCCAACGTCCTGACTTTC
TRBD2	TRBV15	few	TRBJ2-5	CATSSWTSGAQETQYF	TGTGCCACCAGCAGCTGGACTAGCGGGGCCCAAGAGACCCAGTACTTC
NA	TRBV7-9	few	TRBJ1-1	CASSFLGGATEAFF	TGTGCCAGCAGCTTTCTGGGAGGAGCGACTGAAGCTTTCTTT
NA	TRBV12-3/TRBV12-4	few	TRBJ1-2	CASSFTGDGGYTF	TGTGCCAGCAGTTTCACCGGGGATGGGGGCTACACCTTC